This section outlines one T cell receptor beta chain sequence together with its context. The data were obtained in a study of T cell responses to AZD1222 COVID-19 vaccine. Per the germline V gene, CDR1 is MNHEY and CDR2 is SVGAGI. V shed 5 bases, J shed 4 bases, and the junction held 7 bases outside the gene matches. CDR3 length: 14 amino acids. Sequenced by immunoSEQ multiplex PCR; TCRdb stores in-frame clones only, minus some. The data hold around 140,000 clones, with just over 90% observed a single time. The rearrangement links TRBV6-5 to TRBJ1-2; 7 nucleotides match TRBD1. This sample comprised peripheral blood, obtained on day 0 of AZD1222 vaccination. The clonotype comes from an adult in good health. CDR3 loop: CASSPPGQRYGYTF. The CDR3 DNA reads as TGTGCCAGCAGTCCCCCGGGACAGCGCTATGGCTACACCTTC.